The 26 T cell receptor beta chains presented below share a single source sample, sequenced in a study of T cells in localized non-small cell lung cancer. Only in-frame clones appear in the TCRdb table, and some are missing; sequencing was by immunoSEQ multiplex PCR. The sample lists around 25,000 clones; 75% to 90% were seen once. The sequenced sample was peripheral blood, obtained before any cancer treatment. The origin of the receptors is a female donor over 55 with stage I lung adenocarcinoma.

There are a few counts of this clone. The CDR3 DNA reads as TGTGCCACCAGAGCGTCCTCTTGGCAGCCCCAGCATTTT. As protein: CATRASSWQPQHF. The chain has TRBV2 and TRBJ1-5, with D unclear. The germline V and J ends were trimmed by 10 bases and 7 bases, with 17 bases remaining between them. Looked up from germline, CDR1 is SNHLY and CDR2 is FYNNEI. The CDR3 contains 13 residues.

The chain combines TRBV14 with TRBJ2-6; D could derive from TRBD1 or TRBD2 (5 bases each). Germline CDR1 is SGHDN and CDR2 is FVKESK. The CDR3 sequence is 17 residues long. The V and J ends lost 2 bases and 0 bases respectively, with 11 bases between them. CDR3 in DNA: TGTGCCAGCAGCCAAATTTTTGGGGGCTCTGGGGCCAACGTCCTGACTTTC. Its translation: CASSQIFGGSGANVLTF. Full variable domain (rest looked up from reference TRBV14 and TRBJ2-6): EAGVTQFPSHSVIEKGQTVTLRCDPISGHDNLYWYRRVMGKEIKFLLHFVKESKQDESGMPNNRFLAERTGGTYSTLKVQPAELEDSGVYFCASSQIFGGSGANVLTFGAGSRLTVL.

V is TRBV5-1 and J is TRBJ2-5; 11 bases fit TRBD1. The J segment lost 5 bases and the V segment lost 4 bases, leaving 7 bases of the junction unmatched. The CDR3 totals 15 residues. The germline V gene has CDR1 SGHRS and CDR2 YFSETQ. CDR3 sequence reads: CASSRGTGGRETQYF. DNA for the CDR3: TGCGCCAGCAGCCGCGGGACAGGGGGTCGGGAGACCCAGTACTTC. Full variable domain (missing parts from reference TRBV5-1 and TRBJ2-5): KAGVTQTPRYLIKTRGQQVTLSCSPISGHRSVSWYQQTPGQGLQFLFEYFSETQRNKGNFPGRFSGRQFSNSRSEMNVSTLELGDSALYLCASSRGTGGRETQYFGPGTRLLVL.

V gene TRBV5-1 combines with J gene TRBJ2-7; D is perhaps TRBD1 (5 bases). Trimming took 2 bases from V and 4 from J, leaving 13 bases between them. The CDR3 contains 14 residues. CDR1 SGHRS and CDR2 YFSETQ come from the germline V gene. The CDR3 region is CASSFSPGPYEQYF. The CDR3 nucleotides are TGCGCCAGCAGCTTTTCCCCAGGGCCGTACGAGCAGTACTTC.

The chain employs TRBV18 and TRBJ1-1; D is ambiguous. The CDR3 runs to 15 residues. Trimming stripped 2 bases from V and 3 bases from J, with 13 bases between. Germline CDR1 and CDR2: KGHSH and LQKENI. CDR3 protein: CASSPSTSSYTEAFF. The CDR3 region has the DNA TGTGCCAGCTCACCAAGCACGAGTTCCTACACTGAAGCTTTCTTT.

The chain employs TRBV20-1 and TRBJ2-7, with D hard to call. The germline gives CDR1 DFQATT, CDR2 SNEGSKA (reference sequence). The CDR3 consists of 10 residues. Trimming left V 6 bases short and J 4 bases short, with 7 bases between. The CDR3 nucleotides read TGCAGTGCGCTAAATTACGAGCAGTACTTC. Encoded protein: CSALNYEQYF.

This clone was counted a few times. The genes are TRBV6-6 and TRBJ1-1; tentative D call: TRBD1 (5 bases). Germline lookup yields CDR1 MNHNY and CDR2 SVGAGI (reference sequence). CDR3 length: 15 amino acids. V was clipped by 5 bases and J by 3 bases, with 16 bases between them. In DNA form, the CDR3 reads TGTGCCAGCAGTCGTGGTGGGGGTGGGGACACTGAAGCTTTCTTT. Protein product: CASSRGGGGDTEAFF.

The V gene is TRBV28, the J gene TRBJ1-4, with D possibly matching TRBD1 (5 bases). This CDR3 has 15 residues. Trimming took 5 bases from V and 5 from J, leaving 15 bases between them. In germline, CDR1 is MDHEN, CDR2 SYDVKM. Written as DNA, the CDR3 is TGTGCCAGCAGTCGCCGGGACTCACTAAATGAAAAACTGTTTTTT. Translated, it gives CASSRRDSLNEKLFF.

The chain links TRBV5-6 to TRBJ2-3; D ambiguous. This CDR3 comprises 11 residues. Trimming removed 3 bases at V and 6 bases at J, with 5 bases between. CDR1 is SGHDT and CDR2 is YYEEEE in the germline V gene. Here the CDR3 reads CASSSDDTQYF. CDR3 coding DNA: TGTGCCAGCAGCTCTGATGATACGCAGTATTTT.

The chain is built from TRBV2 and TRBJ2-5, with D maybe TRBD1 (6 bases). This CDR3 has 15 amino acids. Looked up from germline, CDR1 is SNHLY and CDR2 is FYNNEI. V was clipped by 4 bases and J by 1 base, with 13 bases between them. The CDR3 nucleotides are TGTGCCAGCAGTGGTAACAGGGCACTCCAAGAGACCCAGTACTTC. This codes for CASSGNRALQETQYF.

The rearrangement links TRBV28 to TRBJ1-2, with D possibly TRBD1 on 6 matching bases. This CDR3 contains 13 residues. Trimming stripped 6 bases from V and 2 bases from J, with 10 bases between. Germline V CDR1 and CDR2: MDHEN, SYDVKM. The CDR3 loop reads CASSPTGNYGYTF. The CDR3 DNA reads TGTGCCAGCAGCCCTACAGGGAACTATGGCTACACCTTC.

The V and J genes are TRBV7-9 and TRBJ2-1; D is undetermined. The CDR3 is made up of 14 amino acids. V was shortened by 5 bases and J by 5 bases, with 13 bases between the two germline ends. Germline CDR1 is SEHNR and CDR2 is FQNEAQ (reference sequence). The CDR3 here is CASSPRLTNNEQFF. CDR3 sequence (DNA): TGTGCCAGCAGCCCAAGACTTACTAACAATGAGCAGTTCTTC.

The CDR3 DNA is TGCGCCAGCAGCTTGGATGGACAGGGGGCAGTTGAAAAACTGTTTTTT. Its protein is CASSLDGQGAVEKLFF. The gene calls are TRBV5-1 and TRBJ1-4, with 11 bases fitting TRBD1. From germline, CDR1 is SGHRS and CDR2 YFSETQ. The V segment lost 0 bases and the J segment 7 bases; nucleotides outside the gene matches: 5. The length of the CDR3 is 16 residues.

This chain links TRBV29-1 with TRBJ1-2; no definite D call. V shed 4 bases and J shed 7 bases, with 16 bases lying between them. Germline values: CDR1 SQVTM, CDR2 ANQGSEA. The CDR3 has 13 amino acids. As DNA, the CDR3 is TGCAGCGTTGTAGAAGGGAAAGTCAGTGGCTACACCTTC. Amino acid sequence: CSVVEGKVSGYTF.

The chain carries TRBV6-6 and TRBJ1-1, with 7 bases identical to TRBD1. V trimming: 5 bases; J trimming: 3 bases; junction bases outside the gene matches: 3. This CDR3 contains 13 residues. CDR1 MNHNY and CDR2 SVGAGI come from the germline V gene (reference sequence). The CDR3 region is CASSVRGDTEAFF. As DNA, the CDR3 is TGTGCCAGCAGTGTCAGGGGGGACACTGAAGCTTTCTTT.

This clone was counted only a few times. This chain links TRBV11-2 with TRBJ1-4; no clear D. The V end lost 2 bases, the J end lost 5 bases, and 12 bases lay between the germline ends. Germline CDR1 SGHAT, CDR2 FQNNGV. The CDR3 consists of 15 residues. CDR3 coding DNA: TGTGCCAGCAGCTTAAGCTCGGCGGTGAATGAAAAACTGTTTTTT. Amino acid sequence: CASSLSSAVNEKLFF.

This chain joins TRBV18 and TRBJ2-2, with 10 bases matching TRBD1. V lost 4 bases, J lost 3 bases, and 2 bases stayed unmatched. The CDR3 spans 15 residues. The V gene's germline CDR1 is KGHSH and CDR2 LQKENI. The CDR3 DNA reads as TGTGCCAGCTCACAAGGGACAGGGGACACCGGGGAGCTGTTTTTT. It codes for CASSQGTGDTGELFF. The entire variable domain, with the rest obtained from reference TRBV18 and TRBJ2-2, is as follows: NAGVMQNPRHLVRRRGQEARLRCSPMKGHSHVYWYRQLPEEGLKFMVYLQKENIIDESGMPKERFSAEFPKEGPSILRIQQVVRGDSAAYFCASSQGTGDTGELFFGEGSRLTVL.

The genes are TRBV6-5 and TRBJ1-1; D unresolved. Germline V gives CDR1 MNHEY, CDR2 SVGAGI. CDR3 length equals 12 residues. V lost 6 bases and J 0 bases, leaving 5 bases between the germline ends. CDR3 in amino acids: CASRDMNTEAFF. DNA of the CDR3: TGTGCCAGCAGGGATATGAACACTGAAGCTTTCTTT.

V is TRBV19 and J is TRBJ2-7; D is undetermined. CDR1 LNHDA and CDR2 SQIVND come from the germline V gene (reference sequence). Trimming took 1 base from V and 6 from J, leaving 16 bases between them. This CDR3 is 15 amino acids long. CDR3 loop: CASSIGASSPIEQYF. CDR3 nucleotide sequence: TGTGCCAGTAGTATAGGCGCCTCGAGCCCCATCGAGCAGTACTTC.

The CDR3, as DNA: TGTGCCAGCAGCTTAGGAGCGGGGGACAGATATCAGCCCCAGCATTTT. Translated: CASSLGAGDRYQPQHF. The J gene is TRBJ1-5, the V gene TRBV7-2, with 7 bases that match TRBD1. Germline CDR1 and CDR2: SGHTA and FQGNSA. J lost 5 bases, V lost 1 base, and 8 bases had no gene match. CDR3 length: 16 residues. Based on the CDR3 plus reference TRBV7-2 and TRBJ1-5, the full variable domain is GAGVSQSPSNKVTEKGKDVELRCDPISGHTALYWYRQSLGQGLEFLIYFQGNSAPDKSGLPSDRFSAERTGGSVSTLTIQRTQQEDSAVYLCASSLGAGDRYQPQHFGDGTRLSIL.

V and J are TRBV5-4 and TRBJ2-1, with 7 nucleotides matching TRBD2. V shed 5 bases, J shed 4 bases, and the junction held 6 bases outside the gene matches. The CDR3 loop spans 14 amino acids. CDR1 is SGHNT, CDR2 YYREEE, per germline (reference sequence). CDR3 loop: CASRWGGGYNEQFF. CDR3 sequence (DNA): TGTGCCAGCAGATGGGGCGGGGGTTACAATGAGCAGTTCTTC.

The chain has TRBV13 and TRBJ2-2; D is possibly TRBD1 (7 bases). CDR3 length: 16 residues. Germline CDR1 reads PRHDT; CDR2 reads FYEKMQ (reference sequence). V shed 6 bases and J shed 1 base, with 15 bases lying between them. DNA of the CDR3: TGTGCCAGCAGGAACCGCAGGGGGGTGAACACCGGGGAGCTGTTTTTT. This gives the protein CASRNRRGVNTGELFF.

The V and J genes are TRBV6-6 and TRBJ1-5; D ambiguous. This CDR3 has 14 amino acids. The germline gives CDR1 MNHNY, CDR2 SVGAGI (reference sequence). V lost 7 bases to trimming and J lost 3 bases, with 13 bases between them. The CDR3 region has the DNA TGTGCCAGCACTGCTACAGATTCCAATCAGCCCCAGCATTTT. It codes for CASTATDSNQPQHF.

CDR3: CASRRQGNSGNTIYF. The DNA for the CDR3 is TGTGCCAGCAGAAGACAGGGTAACTCTGGAAACACCATATATTTT. The chain links TRBV6-5 to TRBJ1-3, with TRBD1 matching 7 bases. Germline trimming cut 6 bases from V and 0 bases from J; bases unmatched to any gene: 5. This CDR3 has 15 residues. The germline V gene encodes CDR1 MNHEY and CDR2 SVGAGI.

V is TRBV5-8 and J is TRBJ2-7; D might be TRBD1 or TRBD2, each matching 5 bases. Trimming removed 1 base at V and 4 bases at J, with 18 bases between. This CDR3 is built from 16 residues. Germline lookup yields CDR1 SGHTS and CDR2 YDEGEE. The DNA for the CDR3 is TGTGCCAGCAGCTTGTTCGGGGCCTCCATACAATACGAGCAGTACTTC. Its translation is CASSLFGASIQYEQYF. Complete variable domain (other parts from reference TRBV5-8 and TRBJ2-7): EAGVTQSPTHLIKTRGQQATLRCSPISGHTSVYWYQQALGLGLQFLLWYDEGEERNRGNFPPRFSGRQFPNYSSELNVNALELEDSALYLCASSLFGASIQYEQYFGPGTRLTVT.

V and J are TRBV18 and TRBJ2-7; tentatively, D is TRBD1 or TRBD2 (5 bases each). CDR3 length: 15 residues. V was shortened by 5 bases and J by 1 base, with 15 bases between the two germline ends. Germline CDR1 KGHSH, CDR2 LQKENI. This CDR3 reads CASSGRDRGSYEQYF. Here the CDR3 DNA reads TGTGCCAGCTCAGGAAGGGACCGAGGATCCTACGAGCAGTACTTC.